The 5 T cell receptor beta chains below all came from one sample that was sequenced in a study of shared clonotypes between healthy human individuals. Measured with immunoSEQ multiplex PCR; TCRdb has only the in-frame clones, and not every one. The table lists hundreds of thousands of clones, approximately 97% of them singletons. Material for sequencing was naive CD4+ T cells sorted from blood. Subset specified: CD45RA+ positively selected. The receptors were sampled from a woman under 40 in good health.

The CDR3 region has the DNA TGTGCCAGCTCAACCGAGACTAGCGGGAGGGCCAGCGAGCAGTACTTC. It specifies CASSTETSGRASEQYF. V and J are TRBV18 and TRBJ2-7, with 14 positions matching TRBD2. The V gene end was trimmed by 5 bases and the J gene end by 6 bases; junction bases not matched to a gene: 9. The CDR3 totals 16 residues. CDR1 and CDR2 (germline): KGHSH, LQKENI.

Here the CDR3 reads CATSRDFRGDYGYTF. The CDR3 DNA is TGTGCCACCAGCAGAGATTTCAGGGGGGACTATGGCTACACCTTC. The V call is TRBV15, the J call TRBJ1-2; TRBD1 matches at 7 bases. The CDR3 has 15 residues. Germline assignment: CDR1 LNHNV and CDR2 YYDKDF (reference sequence). The V segment lost 0 bases and the J segment 3 bases; nucleotides outside the gene matches: 4.

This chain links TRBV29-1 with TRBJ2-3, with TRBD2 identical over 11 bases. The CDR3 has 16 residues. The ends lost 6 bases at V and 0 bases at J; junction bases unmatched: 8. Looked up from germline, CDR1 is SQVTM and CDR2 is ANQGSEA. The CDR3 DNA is TGCAGCGTGGCCGGACTAGCGGGTCTTAGCACAGATACGCAGTATTTT. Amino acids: CSVAGLAGLSTDTQYF.

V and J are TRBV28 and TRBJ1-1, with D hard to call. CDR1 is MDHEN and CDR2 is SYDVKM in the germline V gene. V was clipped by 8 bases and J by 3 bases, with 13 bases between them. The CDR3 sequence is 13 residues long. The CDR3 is CASGWGIDTEAFF. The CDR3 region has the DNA TGTGCCAGCGGGTGGGGAATCGACACTGAAGCTTTCTTT.

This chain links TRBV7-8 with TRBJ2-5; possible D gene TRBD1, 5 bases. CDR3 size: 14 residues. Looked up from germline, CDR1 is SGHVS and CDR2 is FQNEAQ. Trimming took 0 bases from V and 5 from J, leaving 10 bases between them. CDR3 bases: TGTGCCAGCAGCTTAGCAGGGGCAGGGGAGACCCAGTACTTC. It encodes CASSLAGAGETQYF.